This is a list of T cell receptor beta chains from one sample in a study of T cell responses to AZD1222 COVID-19 vaccine. Sequencing used immunoSEQ multiplex PCR; TCRdb keeps in-frame clones, though not all of them. There are more than 95,000 clones in the sample; nearly 95% occur only once, and around 5% lies in the top ten. The material was peripheral blood, obtained on day 0 of AZD1222 vaccination. These receptors originate from an adult in good health. CDR3s include the opening cysteine and the closing phenylalanine or tryptophan. The order of the fields is CDR3 protein, CDR3 DNA, V gene, D gene, clone size, J gene. D genes are given only for firm matches. Some rows have no size entry. The others give once, few or many, or a class for an expanded clone.

CDR3: CASSLSASNQPQHF; DNA: TGTGCCAGCAGCTTGAGTGCCAGCAATCAGCCCCAGCATTTT; V: TRBV5-6; D: NA; size: NA; J: TRBJ1-5
CDR3: CASSGEIGNTEAFF; DNA: TGTGCCAGCAGCGGGGAGATAGGAAACACTGAAGCTTTCTTT; V: TRBV5-4; D: NA; size: NA; J: TRBJ1-1
CDR3: CASTGGNTIYF; DNA: TGTGCCAGCACGGGGGGAAACACCATATATTTT; V: TRBV2; D: NA; size: once; J: TRBJ1-3
CDR3: CASSQVGGTEQFF; DNA: TGTGCCAGCAGCCAAGTGGGAGGGACTGAGCAGTTCTTC; V: TRBV3-1/TRBV3-2; D: TRBD2; size: NA; J: TRBJ2-1
CDR3: CASSPTGGGQPQHF; DNA: TGTGCCAGCAGCCCAACAGGGGGCGGGCAGCCCCAGCATTTT; V: TRBV6-1; D: TRBD1; size: NA; J: TRBJ1-5
CDR3: CASSLGGSGTGELFF; DNA: TGCGCCAGCAGCTTGGGCGGGAGCGGGACCGGGGAGCTGTTTTTT; V: TRBV5-1; D: TRBD2; size: few; J: TRBJ2-2
CDR3: CASSGLSTNEKLFF; DNA: TGCGCCAGCAGTGGTCTCTCGACTAATGAAAAACTGTTTTTT; V: TRBV5-1; D: NA; size: NA; J: TRBJ1-4
CDR3: CASSYSMGGNTEAFF; DNA: TGTGCCAGCAGTTACTCGATGGGGGGGAACACTGAAGCTTTCTTT; V: TRBV6-5; D: NA; size: NA; J: TRBJ1-1
CDR3: CASNPSGINSDTQYF; DNA: TGTGCCAGCAACCCCTCAGGAATCAACTCAGATACGCAGTATTTT; V: TRBV27; D: NA; size: NA; J: TRBJ2-3
CDR3: CASSIGARYSNQPQHF; DNA: TGTGCCAGTAGTATCGGGGCCAGATATAGCAATCAGCCCCAGCATTTT; V: TRBV19; D: NA; size: once; J: TRBJ1-5
CDR3: CASSPSRDPGELFF; DNA: TGTGCCAGCTCACCATCCAGGGATCCCGGGGAGCTGTTTTTT; V: TRBV18; D: NA; size: once; J: TRBJ2-2
CDR3: CASNSKSANTGELFF; DNA: TGTGCCAGCAATTCAAAATCAGCGAACACCGGGGAGCTGTTTTTT; V: TRBV6-5; D: NA; size: NA; J: TRBJ2-2
CDR3: CASSHGQRPYEQYF; DNA: TGTGCCAGCAGCCATGGACAGCGTCCCTACGAGCAGTACTTC; V: TRBV7-8; D: NA; size: NA; J: TRBJ2-7
CDR3: CASSTGGYGYTF; DNA: TGTGCCAGCAGTACAGGGGGGTATGGCTACACCTTC; V: TRBV6-5; D: TRBD1; size: NA; J: TRBJ1-2
CDR3: CASSPPSGGSLAYNEQFF; DNA: TGTGCCAGCAGTCCTCCATCCGGCGGGAGCTTGGCCTACAATGAGCAGTTCTTC; V: TRBV9; D: TRBD2; size: NA; J: TRBJ2-1
CDR3: CASSLGQPQHF; DNA: TGTGCCAGCAGTTTGGGCCAGCCCCAGCATTTT; V: TRBV12-3/TRBV12-4; D: NA; size: NA; J: TRBJ1-5
CDR3: CASSVNRDSYGYTF; DNA: TGTGCCAGCAGTGTGAACAGGGATTCCTATGGCTACACCTTC; V: TRBV27; D: NA; size: once; J: TRBJ1-2
CDR3: CASSYMSPGEQFF; DNA: TGTGCCAGCAGTTACATGTCCCCCGGTGAGCAGTTCTTC; V: TRBV6-2/TRBV6-3; D: NA; size: NA; J: TRBJ2-1
CDR3: CASSLKGYEQYF; DNA: TGTGCCAGCAGTTTAAAGGGCTACGAGCAGTACTTC; V: TRBV28; D: NA; size: NA; J: TRBJ2-7
CDR3: CASSPQGAHGYTF; DNA: TGTGCCAGCAGCCCTCAGGGGGCCCATGGCTACACCTTC; V: TRBV7-9; D: TRBD1; size: once; J: TRBJ1-2
CDR3: CASSPSGRNTGELFF; DNA: TGTGCCAGCAGCCCAAGCGGGAGGAACACCGGGGAGCTGTTTTTT; V: TRBV9; D: TRBD2; size: NA; J: TRBJ2-2
CDR3: CATQARDRLSYEQYF; DNA: TGTGCCACTCAAGCCCGAGACAGGTTGTCCTACGAGCAGTACTTC; V: TRBV10-3; D: NA; size: NA; J: TRBJ2-7
CDR3: CASSRDSNQPQHF; DNA: TGTGCCAGCAGCCGGGATAGCAATCAGCCCCAGCATTTT; V: TRBV27; D: NA; size: once; J: TRBJ1-5
CDR3: CASSLGLAANNEQFF; DNA: TGTGCCAGCAGCTTGGGGCTAGCGGCTAACAATGAGCAGTTCTTC; V: TRBV5-4; D: TRBD2; size: NA; J: TRBJ2-1
CDR3: CASSLFTSGRRNEQFF; DNA: TGTGCCAGCAGCTTGTTTACTAGCGGGAGGAGGAATGAGCAGTTCTTC; V: TRBV5-6; D: TRBD2; size: NA; J: TRBJ2-1
CDR3: CASSQGPMEEKLFF; DNA: TGTGCCAGCAGCCAAGGGCCAATGGAAGAAAAACTGTTTTTT; V: TRBV3-1/TRBV3-2; D: NA; size: NA; J: TRBJ1-4
CDR3: CARKTGVTSNQPQHF; DNA: TGCGCCAGAAAAACAGGGGTAACGAGCAATCAGCCCCAGCATTTT; V: TRBV23-1; D: TRBD1; size: NA; J: TRBJ1-5
CDR3: CASRPTSGSYNEQFF; DNA: TGTGCCAGCAGACCGACTAGCGGCAGCTACAATGAGCAGTTCTTC; V: TRBV7-3; D: TRBD2; size: NA; J: TRBJ2-1
CDR3: CASSFDGNTEAFF; DNA: TGCGCCAGCAGCTTCGACGGGAACACTGAAGCTTTCTTT; V: TRBV5-1; D: NA; size: NA; J: TRBJ1-1
CDR3: CASSRSTGPDEAFF; DNA: TGCGCCAGCAGCAGGTCGACAGGACCCGATGAAGCTTTCTTT; V: TRBV5-1; D: NA; size: NA; J: TRBJ1-1
CDR3: CASGLVLAGESDTQYF; DNA: TGTGCTAGTGGTTTGGTACTAGCGGGAGAATCAGATACGCAGTATTTT; V: TRBV12-5; D: TRBD2; size: NA; J: TRBJ2-3
CDR3: CASSPSSGRANNEQFF; DNA: TGCGCCAGCAGCCCCTCGAGCGGGAGGGCCAACAATGAGCAGTTCTTC; V: TRBV5-1; D: TRBD2; size: NA; J: TRBJ2-1
CDR3: CASSEVAGGQPQHF; DNA: TGTGCCAGCAGTGAAGTGGCTGGGGGCCAGCCCCAGCATTTT; V: TRBV2; D: NA; size: NA; J: TRBJ1-5